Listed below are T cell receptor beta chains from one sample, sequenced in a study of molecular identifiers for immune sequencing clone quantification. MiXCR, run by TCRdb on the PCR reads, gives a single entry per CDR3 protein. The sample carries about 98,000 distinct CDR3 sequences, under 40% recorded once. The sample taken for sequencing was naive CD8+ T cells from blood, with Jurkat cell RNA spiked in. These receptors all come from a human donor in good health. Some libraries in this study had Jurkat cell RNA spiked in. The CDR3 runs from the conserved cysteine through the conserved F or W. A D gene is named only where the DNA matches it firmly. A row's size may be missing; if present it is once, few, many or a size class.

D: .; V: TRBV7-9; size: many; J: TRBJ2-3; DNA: TGTGCCAGCAGACGACTCGACCCCCTTACAGATACGCAGTATTTT; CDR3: CASRRLDPLTDTQYF
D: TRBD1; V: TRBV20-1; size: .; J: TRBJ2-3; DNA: TGCAGTGCCGCAGGGACAGGACGGGGGGATACGCAGTATTTT; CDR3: CSAAGTGRGDTQYF
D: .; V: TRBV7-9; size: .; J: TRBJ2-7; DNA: TGTGCCAGCAGCTTAGGCCCGGGACTCTCCTACGAGCAGTACTTC; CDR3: CASSLGPGLSYEQYF
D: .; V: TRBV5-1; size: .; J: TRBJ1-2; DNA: TGCGCCAGCAGAAGCCCTAGAGGGATCGATGGCTACGCCTTC; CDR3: CASRSPRGIDGYAF
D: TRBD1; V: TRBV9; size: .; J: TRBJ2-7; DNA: TGTGCCAGCAGCACCGACAGGGCGAGCTACGAGCAGTACTTC; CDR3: CASSTDRASYEQYF
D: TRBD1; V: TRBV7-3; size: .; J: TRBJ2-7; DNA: TGTGCCAGCAGCGCCGAGGGGACAGCTTACCCCTACGAGCAGTACTTC; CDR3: CASSAEGTAYPYEQYF
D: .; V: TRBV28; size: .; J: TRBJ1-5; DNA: TGTGCCAGCAGTCTGGGACCCCAAGGGATTCAGCCCCAGCATTTT; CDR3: CASSLGPQGIQPQHF
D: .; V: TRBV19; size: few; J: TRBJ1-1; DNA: TGTGCCAGTATTGGTTGGACTGAAGCTTTCTTT; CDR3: CASIGWTEAFF
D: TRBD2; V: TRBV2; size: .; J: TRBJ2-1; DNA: TGTGCCAGCAGCGCGATCCCGAGCGGGAGTCTCTACAATGAGCAGTTCTTC; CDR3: CASSAIPSGSLYNEQFF
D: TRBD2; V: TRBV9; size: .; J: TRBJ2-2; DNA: TGTGCCAGCAGCCCTTATAGCGGGGGGAACACCGGGGAGCTGTTTTTT; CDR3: CASSPYSGGNTGELFF
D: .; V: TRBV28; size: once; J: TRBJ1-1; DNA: TGTGCCAGCAGTATATGGGCAGTATGGGACACTGAAGCTTTCTTT; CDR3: CASSIWAVWDTEAFF
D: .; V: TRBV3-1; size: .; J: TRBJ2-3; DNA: TGTGCCAGCAGCCATAACCCGGGGGTTCAGGCGCAGTATTTT; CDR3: CASSHNPGVQAQYF
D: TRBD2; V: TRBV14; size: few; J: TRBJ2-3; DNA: TGTGCCAGCAGCCAGTCGGAAAAGATAATTTGGTGGCCGGGAGGGCCTAGAGATACGCAGTATTTT; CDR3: CASSQSEKIIWWPGGPRDTQYF
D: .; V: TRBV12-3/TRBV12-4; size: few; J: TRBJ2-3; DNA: TGTGCCAGCCGGAGCACAGATACGCAGTATTTT; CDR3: CASRSTDTQYF